This T cell receptor (beta chain) is drawn from a study of radiotherapy plus CTLA-4 blockade in lung cancer. Looking at the study overall: An objective response was seen in about a sixth of patients, and disease control in less than 35%. The study's findings and limits: TCR clones of tumor origin grew in blood after radiotherapy plus ipilimumab. How blood T cell clones changed early, along with interferon-beta, reportedly forecast response best.

Sequenced by immunoSEQ multiplex PCR; TCRdb stores in-frame clones only, minus some. Here the sample spans under 90,000 clones, about three quarters being singletons. With ipilimumab providing CTLA-4 blockade, focal radiation was administered to patients who had chemo-refractory metastatic non-small-cell lung cancer. This clone was detected only a few times. Antigen specificity is unknown. V was clipped by 8 bases and J by 4 bases; unmatched bases: 9. There are 14 residues in the CDR3. Germline V gene lookup returns CDR1 MNHNS and CDR2 SASEGT. The receptor was isolated from a human donor with non-small cell lung cancer that progressed on radiotherapy plus ipilimumab. The chain uses TRBV6-1 and TRBJ2-7; 9 bases are a match to TRBD1. This specimen was peripheral blood, taken from a patient treated with radiotherapy plus ipilimumab. The CDR3 protein is CASESWGTGYEQYF. CDR3 nucleotides: TGTGCCAGCGAGTCCTGGGGGACAGGGTACGAGCAGTACTTC.